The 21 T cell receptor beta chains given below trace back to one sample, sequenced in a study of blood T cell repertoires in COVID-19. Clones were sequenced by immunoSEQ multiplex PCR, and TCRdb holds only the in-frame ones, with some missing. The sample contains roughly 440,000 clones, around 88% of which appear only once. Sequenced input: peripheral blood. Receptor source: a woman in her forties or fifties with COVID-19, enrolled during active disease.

CDR3 amino acids: CATKGGTDYEQYF. For the CDR3, the DNA is TGTGCCACCAAAGGGGGCACCGACTACGAGCAGTACTTC. The chain employs TRBV2 and TRBJ2-7, with 7 bases lining up with TRBD1. From germline, CDR1 is SNHLY and CDR2 FYNNEI. The CDR3 has 13 amino acids. V shed 10 bases, J shed 3 bases, and the junction held 9 bases outside the gene matches.

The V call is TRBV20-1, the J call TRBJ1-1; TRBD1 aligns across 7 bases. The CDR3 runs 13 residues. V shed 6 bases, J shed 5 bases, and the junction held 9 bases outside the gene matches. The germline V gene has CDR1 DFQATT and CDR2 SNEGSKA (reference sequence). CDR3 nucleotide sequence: TGCAGTGCCAGTGACAGGGCGGGAACTGAAGCTTTCTTT. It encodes CSASDRAGTEAFF.

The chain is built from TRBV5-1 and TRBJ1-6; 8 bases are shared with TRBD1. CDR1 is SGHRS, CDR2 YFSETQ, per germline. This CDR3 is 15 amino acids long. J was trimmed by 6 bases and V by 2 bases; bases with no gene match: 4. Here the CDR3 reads CASSFQGAFNSPLHF. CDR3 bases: TGCGCCAGCAGCTTTCAGGGGGCTTTTAATTCACCCCTCCACTTT.

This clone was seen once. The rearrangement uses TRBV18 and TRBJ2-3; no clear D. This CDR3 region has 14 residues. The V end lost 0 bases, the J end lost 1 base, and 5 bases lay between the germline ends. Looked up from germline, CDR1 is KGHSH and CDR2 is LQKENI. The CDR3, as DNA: TGTGCCAGCTCACCACCAGAGGGCACAGATACGCAGTATTTT. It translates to CASSPPEGTDTQYF. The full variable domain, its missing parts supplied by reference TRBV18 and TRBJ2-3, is NAGVMQNPRHLVRRRGQEARLRCSPMKGHSHVYWYRQLPEEGLKFMVYLQKENIIDESGMPKERFSAEFPKEGPSILRIQQVVRGDSAAYFCASSPPEGTDTQYFGPGTRLTVL.

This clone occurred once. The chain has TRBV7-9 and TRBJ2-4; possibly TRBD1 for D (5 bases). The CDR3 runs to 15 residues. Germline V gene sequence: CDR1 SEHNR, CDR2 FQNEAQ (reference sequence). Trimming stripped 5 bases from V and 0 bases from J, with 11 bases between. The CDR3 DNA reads TGTGCCAGCAGCCAAACACAGGTAGCCAAAAACATTCAGTACTTC. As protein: CASSQTQVAKNIQYF.

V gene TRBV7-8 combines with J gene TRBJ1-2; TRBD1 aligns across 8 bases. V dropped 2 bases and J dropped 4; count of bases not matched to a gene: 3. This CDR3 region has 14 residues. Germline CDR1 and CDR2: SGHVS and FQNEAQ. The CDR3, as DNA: TGTGCCAGCAGCTTACCGACAGGGGCCTATGGCTACACCTTC. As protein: CASSLPTGAYGYTF.

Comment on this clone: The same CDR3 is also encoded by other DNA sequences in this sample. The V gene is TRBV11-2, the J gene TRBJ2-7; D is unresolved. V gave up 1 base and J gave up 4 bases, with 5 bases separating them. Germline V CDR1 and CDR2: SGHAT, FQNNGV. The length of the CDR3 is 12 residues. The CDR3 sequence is CASSLAGYEQYF. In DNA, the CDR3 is TGTGCCAGCAGCTTAGCCGGGTACGAGCAGTACTTC. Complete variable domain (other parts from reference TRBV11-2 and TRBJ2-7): EAGVAQSPRYKIIEKRQSVAFWCNPISGHATLYWYQQILGQGPKLLIQFQNNGVVDDSQLPKDRFSAERLKGVDSTLKIQPAKLEDSAVYLCASSLAGYEQYFGPGTRLTVT.

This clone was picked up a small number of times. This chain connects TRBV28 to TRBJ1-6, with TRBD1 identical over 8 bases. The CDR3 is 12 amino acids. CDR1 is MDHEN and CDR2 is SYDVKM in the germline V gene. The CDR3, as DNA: TGTGCAACAGGGGGTACGAATTCACCCCTCCACTTT. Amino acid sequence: CATGGTNSPLHF. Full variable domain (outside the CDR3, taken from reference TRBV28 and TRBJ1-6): DVKVTQSSRYLVKRTGEKVFLECVQDMDHENMFWYRQDPGLGLRLIYFSYDVKMKEKGDIPEGYSVSREKKERFSLILESASTNQTSMYLCATGGTNSPLHFGNGTRLTVT.

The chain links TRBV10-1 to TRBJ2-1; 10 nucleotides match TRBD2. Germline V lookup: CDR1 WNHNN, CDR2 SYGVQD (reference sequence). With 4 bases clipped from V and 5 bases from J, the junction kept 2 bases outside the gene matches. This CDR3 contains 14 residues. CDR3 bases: TGCGCCAGCAGTGGCCTAGCGGGGGACAATGAGCAGTTCTTC. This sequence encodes CASSGLAGDNEQFF.

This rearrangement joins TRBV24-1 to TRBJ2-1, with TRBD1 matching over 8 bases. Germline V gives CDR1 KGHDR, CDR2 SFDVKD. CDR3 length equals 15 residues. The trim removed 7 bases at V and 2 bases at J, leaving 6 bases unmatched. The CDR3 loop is CATRSGGDPYNEQFF. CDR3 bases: TGTGCCACCAGATCAGGGGGCGATCCCTACAATGAGCAGTTCTTC.

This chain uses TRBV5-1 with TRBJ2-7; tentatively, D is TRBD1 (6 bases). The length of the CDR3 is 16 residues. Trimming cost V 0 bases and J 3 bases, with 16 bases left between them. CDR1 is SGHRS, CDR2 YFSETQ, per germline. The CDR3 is CASSLARDTVHYEQYF. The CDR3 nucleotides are TGCGCCAGCAGCTTGGCCCGGGACACCGTACACTACGAGCAGTACTTC.

CDR3 in amino acids: CASSQLLAGRETQYF. The CDR3 DNA sequence: TGTGCCAGCAGCCAATTACTAGCGGGGAGGGAGACCCAGTACTTC. V and J are TRBV3-1 (or the pseudogene TRBV3-2) and TRBJ2-5; 10 nucleotides line up with TRBD2. The junction had 5 bases not matched to a gene; V was cut back by 2 bases and J by 5 bases. The CDR3 sequence is 15 residues long. Germline assignment: CDR1 LGHDT and CDR2 YNNKEL (reference sequence).

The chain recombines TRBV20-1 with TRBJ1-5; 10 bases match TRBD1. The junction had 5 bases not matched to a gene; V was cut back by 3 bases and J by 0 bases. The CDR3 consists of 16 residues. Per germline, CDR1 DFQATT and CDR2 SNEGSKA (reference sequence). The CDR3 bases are TGCAGTGCTAGTAGGGACAGGGGACTTAGCAATCAGCCCCAGCATTTT. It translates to CSASRDRGLSNQPQHF.

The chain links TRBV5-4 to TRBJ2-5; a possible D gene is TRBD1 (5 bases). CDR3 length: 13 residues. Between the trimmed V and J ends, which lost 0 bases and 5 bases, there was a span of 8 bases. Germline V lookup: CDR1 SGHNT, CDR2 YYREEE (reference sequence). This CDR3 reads CASSLEGWETQYF. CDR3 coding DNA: TGTGCCAGCAGCTTGGAGGGGTGGGAGACCCAGTACTTC.

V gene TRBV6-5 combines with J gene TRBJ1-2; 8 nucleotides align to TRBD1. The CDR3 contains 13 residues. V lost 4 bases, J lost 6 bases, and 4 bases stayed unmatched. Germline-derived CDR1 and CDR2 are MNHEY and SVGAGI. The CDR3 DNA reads TGTGCCAGCAGTTCTACGACAGGGGATGGCTACACCTTC. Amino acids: CASSSTTGDGYTF.

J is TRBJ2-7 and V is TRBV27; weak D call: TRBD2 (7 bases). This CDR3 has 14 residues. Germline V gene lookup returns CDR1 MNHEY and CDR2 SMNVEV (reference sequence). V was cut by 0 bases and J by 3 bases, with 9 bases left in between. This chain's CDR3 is CASSLSRGGYEQYF. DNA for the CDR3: TGTGCCAGCAGTTTATCGAGGGGGGGCTACGAGCAGTACTTC.

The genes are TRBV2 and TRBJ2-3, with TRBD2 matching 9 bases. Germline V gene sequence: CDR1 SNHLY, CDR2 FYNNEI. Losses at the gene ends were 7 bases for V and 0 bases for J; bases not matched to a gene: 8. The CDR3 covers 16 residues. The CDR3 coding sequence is TGTGCCAGCACCACACGACTAGCGGCTAGCACAGATACGCAGTATTTT. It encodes CASTTRLAASTDTQYF.

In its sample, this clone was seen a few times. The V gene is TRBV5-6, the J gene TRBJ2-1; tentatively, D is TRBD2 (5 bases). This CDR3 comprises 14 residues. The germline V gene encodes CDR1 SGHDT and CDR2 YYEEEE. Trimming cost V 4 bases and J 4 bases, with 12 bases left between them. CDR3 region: CASSPEGVYNEQFF. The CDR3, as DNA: TGTGCCAGCAGCCCAGAGGGAGTTTACAATGAGCAGTTCTTC.

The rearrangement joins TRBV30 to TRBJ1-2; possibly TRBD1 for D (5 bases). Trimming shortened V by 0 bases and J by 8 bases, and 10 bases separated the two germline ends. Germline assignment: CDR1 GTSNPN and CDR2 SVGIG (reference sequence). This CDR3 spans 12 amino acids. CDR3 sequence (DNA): TGTGCCTGGAGTGTGGGGCCCGACGGCTACACCTTC. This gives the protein CAWSVGPDGYTF. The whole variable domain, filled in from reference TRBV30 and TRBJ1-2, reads SQTIHQWPATLVQPVGSPLSLECTVEGTSNPNLYWYRQAAGRGLQLLFYSVGIGQISSEVPQNLSASRPQDRQFILSSKKLLLSDSGFYLCAWSVGPDGYTFGSGTRLTVV.

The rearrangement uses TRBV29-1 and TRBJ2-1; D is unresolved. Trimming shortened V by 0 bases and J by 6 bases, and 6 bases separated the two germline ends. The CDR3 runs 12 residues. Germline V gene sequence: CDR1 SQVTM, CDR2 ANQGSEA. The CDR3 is CSVEDPRNEQFF. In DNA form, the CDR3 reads TGCAGCGTTGAAGATCCCCGCAATGAGCAGTTCTTC.

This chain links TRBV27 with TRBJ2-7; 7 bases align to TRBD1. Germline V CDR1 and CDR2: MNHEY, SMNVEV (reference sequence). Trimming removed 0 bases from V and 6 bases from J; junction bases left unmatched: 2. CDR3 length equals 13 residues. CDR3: CASSLSSGGEQYF. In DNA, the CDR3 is TGTGCCAGCAGTTTATCCTCAGGGGGCGAGCAGTACTTC.